The 6 T cell receptor beta chains listed next were all sequenced from one sample in a study of blood T cells in healthy people across ages. Sample-barcoded 5' priming and a J-beta primer mix drove a second PCR of 7 to 11 cycles. TCRdb recomputed calls from the 5' RACE reads with MiXCR, one row per CDR3 protein. Of about 1,400,000 distinct CDR3 sequences in the sample, 45% to 70% were seen once. Sequencing input: blood. The receptors originated from a man younger than 35 in good health.

This chain links TRBV7-2 with TRBJ2-1, with D possibly matching TRBD1 (7 bases). CDR3 length: 20 amino acids. The V gene's germline CDR1 is SGHTA and CDR2 FQGNSA. The ends were cut back, 4 bases at V and 7 bases at J, with 32 bases in the middle. The CDR3 reads CASSSPSASALRGLQNEQFF. CDR3 sequence (DNA): TGTGCCAGCAGCTCCCCGTCGGCTAGCGCCCTAAGGGGGCTACAAAATGAGCAGTTCTTC.

The chain is built from TRBV4-1 and TRBJ1-1; D unclear. Germline V lookup: CDR1 MGHRA, CDR2 YSYEKL. The CDR3 runs to 13 residues. V dropped 0 bases and J dropped 7 bases, with 9 bases sitting between them. CDR3 nucleotides: TGCGCCAGCAGCCAAGATCTGGGAGATGAAGCTTTCTTT. It specifies CASSQDLGDEAFF.

This clonotype was observed a few times. This chain links TRBV7-6 with TRBJ1-1, with D possibly TRBD1 on 6 matching bases. Trimming left V 6 bases short and J 2 bases short, with 13 bases between. Germline-derived CDR1 and CDR2 are SGHVS and FNYEAQ. This CDR3 contains 14 residues. This chain's CDR3 is CASSYQGSNTEAFF. The CDR3 nucleotides read TGTGCCAGCAGTTATCAGGGGTCTAACACTGAAGCTTTCTTT.

The chain joins TRBV18 to TRBJ2-5; the D is unclear. In germline, CDR1 is KGHSH, CDR2 LQKENI. The CDR3 extends over 14 amino acids. Trimming left V 3 bases short and J 1 base short, with 9 bases between. The CDR3 sequence: CASSPPDVQETQYF. The CDR3 DNA sequence: TGTGCCAGCTCACCCCCTGACGTCCAAGAGACCCAGTACTTC.

This clonotype was counted between two and nine times. This chain uses TRBV12-3 or TRBV12-4 with TRBJ2-1; D is possibly TRBD2 (8 bases). This CDR3 has 17 residues. V gave up 6 bases and J gave up 13 bases, with 31 bases separating them. This CDR3 is CASSPNQRQGLGGGQFF. CDR3 DNA: TGTGCCAGCAGCCCTAATCAGCGACAGGGACTAGGCGGGGGCCAGTTCTTC.

The chain carries TRBV6-2 or TRBV6-3 and TRBJ1-5; 8 nucleotides match TRBD1. V dropped 6 bases and J dropped 6; count of bases not matched to a gene: 7. CDR3 length: 14 residues. Germline V gene lookup returns CDR1 MNHEY and CDR2 SVGEGT. The CDR3 region is CASSRGQGRQPQHF. The CDR3 DNA sequence: TGTGCCAGCAGCCGAGGACAGGGACGTCAGCCCCAGCATTTT.